This T cell receptor beta chain was captured by sequencing in a study of blood T cell repertoires in COVID-19. V trimming: 7 bases; J trimming: 6 bases; junction bases outside the gene matches: 5. The CDR3 runs 13 residues. Germline CDR1 and CDR2: SNHLY and FYNNEI. The assay was immunoSEQ multiplex PCR, and TCRdb's table has in-frame clones only and misses some. The table lists some 69,000 clones, roughly nine tenths of them singletons. The chain is built from TRBV2 and TRBJ2-7; 11 bases map to TRBD2. Sequenced material: peripheral blood. The receptor's source is a woman between 45 and 65 years old with active COVID-19. CDR3 residues: CASKLAGEAEQYF. The CDR3 bases are TGTGCCAGCAAACTAGCGGGAGAGGCCGAGCAGTACTTC.